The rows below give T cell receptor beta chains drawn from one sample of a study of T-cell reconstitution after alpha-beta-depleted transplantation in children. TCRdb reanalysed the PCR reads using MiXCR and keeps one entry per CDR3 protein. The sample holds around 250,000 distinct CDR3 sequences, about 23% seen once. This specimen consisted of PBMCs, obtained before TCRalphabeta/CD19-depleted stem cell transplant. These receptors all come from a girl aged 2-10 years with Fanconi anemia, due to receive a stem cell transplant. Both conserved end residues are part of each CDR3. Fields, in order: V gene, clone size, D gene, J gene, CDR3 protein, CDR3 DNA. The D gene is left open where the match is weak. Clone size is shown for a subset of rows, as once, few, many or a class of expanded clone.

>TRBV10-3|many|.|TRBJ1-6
CAISELRDSPLHF
TGTGCCATCAGTGAGTTAAGGGATTCACCCCTCCACTTT
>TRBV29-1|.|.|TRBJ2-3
CSVVGSTSTDTQYF
TGCAGCGTTGTGGGGTCAACTAGCACAGATACGCAGTATTTT
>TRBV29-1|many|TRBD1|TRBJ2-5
CSVEGGTVSQETQYF
TGCAGCGTTGAAGGGGGGACAGTGTCCCAAGAGACCCAGTACTTC
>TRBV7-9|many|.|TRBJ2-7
CASSLAGWFEQYF
TGTGCCAGCAGCTTAGCCGGGTGGTTCGAGCAGTACTTC
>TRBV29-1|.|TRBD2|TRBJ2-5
CSVEVWEGVSPETQYF
TGCAGCGTTGAAGTGTGGGAGGGCGTCTCTCCAGAGACCCAGTACTTC
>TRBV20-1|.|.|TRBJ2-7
CSAAQGHEQYF
TGCAGTGCTGCGCAGGGCCACGAGCAGTACTTC
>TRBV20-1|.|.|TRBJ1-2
CSARDKGFNGYTF
TGCAGTGCTAGAGATAAAGGGTTTAATGGCTACACCTTC
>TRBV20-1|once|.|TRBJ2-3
CSALTGGGGTDTQYF
TGCAGTGCCTTAACAGGGGGAGGGGGCACAGATACGCAGTATTTT
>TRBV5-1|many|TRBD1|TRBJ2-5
CASRPTGGQETQYF
TGCGCCAGCAGGCCGACAGGGGGGCAAGAGACCCAGTACTTC
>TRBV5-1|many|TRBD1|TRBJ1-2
CASSLTGSLTRYGYTF
TGCGCCAGCAGTTTGACAGGGTCCTTAACTCGTTATGGCTACACCTTC
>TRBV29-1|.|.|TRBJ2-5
CSVWGGRGIQETQYF
TGCAGCGTATGGGGGGGCAGGGGGATTCAAGAGACCCAGTACTTC
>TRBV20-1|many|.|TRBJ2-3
CSDGTGTDTQYF
TGCAGCGATGGGACGGGAACAGATACGCAGTATTTT
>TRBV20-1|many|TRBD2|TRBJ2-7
CSARVLAGVPYEQYF
TGCAGTGCTAGAGTACTAGCGGGGGTTCCCTACGAGCAGTACTTC
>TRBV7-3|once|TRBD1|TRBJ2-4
CAALGTAKNIQYF
TGTGCCGCCCTCGGGACAGCGAAAAACATTCAGTACTTC
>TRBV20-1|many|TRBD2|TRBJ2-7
CSVIPGRGSYEQYF
TGCAGTGTAATTCCCGGGAGGGGTTCCTACGAGCAGTACTTC
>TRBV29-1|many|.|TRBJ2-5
CSEGLETQYF
TGCAGCGAAGGCCTGGAGACCCAGTACTTC
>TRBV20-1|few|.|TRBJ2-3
CSASFSSGFRTDTQYF
TGCAGTGCTAGTTTTTCTTCGGGGTTTCGCACAGATACGCAGTATTTT
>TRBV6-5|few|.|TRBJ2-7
CASRRDVHEQYF
TGTGCCAGCAGGAGGGATGTCCACGAGCAGTACTTC
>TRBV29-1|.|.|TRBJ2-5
CSVVGRQETQYF
TGCAGCGTTGTTGGCAGGCAAGAGACCCAGTACTTC
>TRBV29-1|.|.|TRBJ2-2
CSAQDLPNTGELFF
TGCAGCGCGCAGGACCTCCCGAACACCGGGGAGCTGTTTTTT
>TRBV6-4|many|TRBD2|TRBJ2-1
CASRSSLRWGGLHYNEQFF
TGTGCCAGCAGGTCTTCCCTTCGTTGGGGGGGGTTACATTACAATGAGCAGTTCTTC
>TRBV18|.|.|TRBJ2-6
CASSPDQAGANVLTF
TGTGCCAGCTCACCGGATCAGGCTGGGGCCAACGTCCTGACTTTC